The text below deals with one T cell receptor (beta chain). Germline V gene data show CDR1 as GTSNPN and CDR2 as SVGIG (reference sequence). The CDR3 has 18 residues. V was shortened by 4 bases and J by 2 bases, with 24 bases between the two germline ends. The record originates from a study of blood T cell repertoires in COVID-19. Study-level information: The United States, Italy and Spain supplied acute and convalescent COVID-19 samples. In each case, the material was cDNA or gDNA derived from T cells, B-cell-depleted T cells, or PBMCs.

As processed by the authors: Amplified reference gene primers provided the basis for estimating nucleated cell counts. Sequencing was performed with immunoSEQ multiplex PCR; in TCRdb, only in-frame clones are kept and a portion is missing. For V, J and clone size, that table is used; D and trimming come from the DNA. Among around 140,000 clones listed, about 91% were seen once. The TCR originated in a human donor in a cohort sampled during active COVID-19. V and J are TRBV30 and TRBJ1-5; D gene uncertain. Specimen: peripheral blood. DNA of the CDR3: TGTGCCTGGACCCATAAGTGGAGCGGGGAGAGGGGCAATCAGCCCCAGCATTTT. Its protein is CAWTHKWSGERGNQPQHF.